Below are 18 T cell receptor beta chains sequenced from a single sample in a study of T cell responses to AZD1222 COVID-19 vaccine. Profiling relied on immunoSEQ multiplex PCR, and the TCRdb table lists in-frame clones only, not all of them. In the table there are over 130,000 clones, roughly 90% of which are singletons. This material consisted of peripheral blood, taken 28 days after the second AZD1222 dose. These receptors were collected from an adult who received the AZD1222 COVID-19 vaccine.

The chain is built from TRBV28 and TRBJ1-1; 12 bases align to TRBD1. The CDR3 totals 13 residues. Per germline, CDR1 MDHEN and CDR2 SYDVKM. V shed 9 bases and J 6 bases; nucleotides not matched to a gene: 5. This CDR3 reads CASRDRGPPEAFF. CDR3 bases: TGTGCCAGTCGGGACAGGGGGCCACCTGAAGCTTTCTTT. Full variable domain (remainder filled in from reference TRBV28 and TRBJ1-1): DVKVTQSSRYLVKRTGEKVFLECVQDMDHENMFWYRQDPGLGLRLIYFSYDVKMKEKGDIPEGYSVSREKKERFSLILESASTNQTSMYLCASRDRGPPEAFFGQGTRLTVV.

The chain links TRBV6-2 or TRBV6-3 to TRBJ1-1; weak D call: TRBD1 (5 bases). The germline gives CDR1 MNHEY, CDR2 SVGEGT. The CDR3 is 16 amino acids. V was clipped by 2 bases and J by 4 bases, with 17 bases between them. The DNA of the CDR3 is TGTGCCAGCAGTTACCCTGGGAGGGGAGGCTCCACTGAAGCTTTCTTT. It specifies CASSYPGRGGSTEAFF.

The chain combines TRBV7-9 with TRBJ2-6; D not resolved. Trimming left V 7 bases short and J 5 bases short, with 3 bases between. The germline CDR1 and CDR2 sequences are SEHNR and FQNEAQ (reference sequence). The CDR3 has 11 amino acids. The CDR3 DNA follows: TGTGCCAGCATGAGGGCCAACGTCCTGACTTTC. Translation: CASMRANVLTF.

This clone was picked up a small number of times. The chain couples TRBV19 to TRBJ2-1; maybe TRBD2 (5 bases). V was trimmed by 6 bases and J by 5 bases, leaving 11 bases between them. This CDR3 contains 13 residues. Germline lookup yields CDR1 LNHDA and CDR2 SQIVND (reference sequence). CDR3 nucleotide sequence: TGTGCCAGTAGGGATAGCGCGAACAATGAGCAGTTCTTC. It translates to CASRDSANNEQFF.

The CDR3 loop is CASTAPGGNSPLHF. CDR3 nucleotide sequence: TGTGCCAGTACCGCCCCGGGGGGCAATTCACCCCTCCACTTT. The chain employs TRBV6-5 and TRBJ1-6; D is perhaps TRBD1 (6 bases). V lost 9 bases, J lost 7 bases, and 16 bases lay in between. CDR1 and CDR2 (germline): MNHEY, SVGAGI. This CDR3 comprises 14 residues.

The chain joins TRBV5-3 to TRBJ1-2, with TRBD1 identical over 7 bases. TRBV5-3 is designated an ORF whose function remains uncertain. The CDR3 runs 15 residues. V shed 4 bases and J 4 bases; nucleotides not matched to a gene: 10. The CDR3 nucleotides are TGTGCCAGAAGCCCGGGACAGAAAAGGGGCTATGGCTACACCTTC. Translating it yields CARSPGQKRGYGYTF.

This CDR3 is CASSWREGNTGELFF. The CDR3 DNA sequence: TGTGCCAGCAGCTGGCGGGAGGGGAACACCGGGGAGCTGTTTTTT. The rearrangement links TRBV5-6 to TRBJ2-2; TRBD2 agrees at 9 bases. CDR1 SGHDT and CDR2 YYEEEE come from the germline V gene. Trimming removed 3 bases from V and 1 base from J; junction bases left unmatched: 1. The CDR3 length is 15 residues.

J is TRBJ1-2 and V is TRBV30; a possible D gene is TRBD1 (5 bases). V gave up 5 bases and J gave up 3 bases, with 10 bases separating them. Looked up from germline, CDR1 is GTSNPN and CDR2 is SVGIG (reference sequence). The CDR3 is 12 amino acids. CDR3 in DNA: TGTGCCTGGGGCTTGGGACACTATGGCTACACCTTC. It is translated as CAWGLGHYGYTF.

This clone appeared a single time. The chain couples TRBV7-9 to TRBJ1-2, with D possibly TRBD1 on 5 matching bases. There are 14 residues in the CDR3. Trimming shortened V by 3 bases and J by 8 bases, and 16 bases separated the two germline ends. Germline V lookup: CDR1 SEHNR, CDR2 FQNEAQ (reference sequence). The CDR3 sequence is CASSFGQGLEGYTF. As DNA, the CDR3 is TGTGCCAGCAGCTTCGGTCAGGGCCTGGAAGGCTACACCTTC.

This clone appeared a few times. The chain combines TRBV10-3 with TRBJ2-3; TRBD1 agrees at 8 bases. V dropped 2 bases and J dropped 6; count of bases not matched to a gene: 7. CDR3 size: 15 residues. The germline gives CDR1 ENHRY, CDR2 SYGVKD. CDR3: CAISEPQGARDTQYF. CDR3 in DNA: TGTGCCATCAGTGAGCCGCAGGGGGCCCGGGATACGCAGTATTTT.

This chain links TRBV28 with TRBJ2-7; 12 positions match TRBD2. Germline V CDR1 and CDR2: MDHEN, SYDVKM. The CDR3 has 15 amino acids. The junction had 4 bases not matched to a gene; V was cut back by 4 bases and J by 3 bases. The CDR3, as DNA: TGTGCCAGCAGTTGGAGGACTAGCGGGATCTACGAGCAGTACTTC. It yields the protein CASSWRTSGIYEQYF.

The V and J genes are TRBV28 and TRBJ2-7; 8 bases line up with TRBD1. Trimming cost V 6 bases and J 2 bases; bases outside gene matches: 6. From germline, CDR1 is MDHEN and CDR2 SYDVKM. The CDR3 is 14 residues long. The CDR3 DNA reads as TGTGCCAGCAGGACGGGACAGGTTACCTACGAGCAGTACTTC. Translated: CASRTGQVTYEQYF.

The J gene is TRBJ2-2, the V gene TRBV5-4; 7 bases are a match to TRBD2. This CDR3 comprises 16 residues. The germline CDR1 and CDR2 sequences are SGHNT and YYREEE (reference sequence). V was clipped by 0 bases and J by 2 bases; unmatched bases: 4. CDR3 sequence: CASSLELAANTGELFF. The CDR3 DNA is TGTGCCAGCAGCTTGGAGCTAGCGGCAAACACCGGGGAGCTGTTTTTT.

CDR3 DNA: TGTGCCTGGAGTGGACAGCAGAACACTGAAGCTTTCTTT. It specifies CAWSGQQNTEAFF. The genes are TRBV30 and TRBJ1-1; TRBD1 might be the D (5 bases). There are 13 residues in the CDR3. In germline, CDR1 is GTSNPN, CDR2 SVGIG (reference sequence). The V gene lost 1 base and the J gene lost 1 base, with 7 bases spanning the gap.

Here the CDR3 reads CASWDRRGASEAFF. CDR3 coding DNA: TGTGCCAGCTGGGACCGGAGAGGGGCCAGTGAAGCTTTCTTT. V gene TRBV13 combines with J gene TRBJ1-1; possible D gene TRBD1, 5 bases. Germline V gene data show CDR1 as PRHDT and CDR2 as FYEKMQ (reference sequence). V lost 8 bases to trimming and J lost 7 bases, with 20 bases between them. The CDR3 length is 14 residues.

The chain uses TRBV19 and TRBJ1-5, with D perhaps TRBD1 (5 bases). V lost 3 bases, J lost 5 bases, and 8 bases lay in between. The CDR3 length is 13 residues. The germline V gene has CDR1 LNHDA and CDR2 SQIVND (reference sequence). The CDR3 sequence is CASSIRVDQPQHF. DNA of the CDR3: TGTGCCAGTAGTATCAGGGTTGATCAGCCCCAGCATTTT.

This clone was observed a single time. This CDR3 is CASSLASNQPQHF. In DNA, the CDR3 is TGTGCCAGCAGTTTAGCCTCTAATCAGCCCCAGCATTTT. The V call is TRBV12-3 or TRBV12-4, the J call TRBJ1-5; D is unclear. Trimming took 0 bases from V and 4 from J, leaving 4 bases between them. There are 13 residues in the CDR3.

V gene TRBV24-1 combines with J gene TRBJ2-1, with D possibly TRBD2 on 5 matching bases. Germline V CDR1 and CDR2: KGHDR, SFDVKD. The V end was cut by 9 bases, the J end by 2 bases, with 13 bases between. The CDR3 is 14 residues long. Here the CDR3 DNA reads TGTGCCACCGGACGTAGAGGGCCCTACAATGAGCAGTTCTTC. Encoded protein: CATGRRGPYNEQFF.